The rows below give T cell receptor beta chains drawn from one sample of a study of CD4 T cells in relation to SARS-CoV-2 and coronaviruses. This table comes from immunoSEQ multiplex PCR, and its TCRdb copy is limited to in-frame clones, with some not included. Here the sample spans roughly 68,000 clones, 93% being singletons. Material: naive CD4+ T cells from PBMCs. The receptors here all came from a human donor in good health. CDR3s include the opening cysteine and the closing phenylalanine or tryptophan. The order of the fields is D gene, clone size, J gene, V gene, CDR3 DNA, CDR3 protein. A D gene is named only where the DNA matches it firmly. Expanded clones are given a class, and other clones once, few, many or no size at all.

NA NA TRBJ2-5 TRBV28 TGTGCCAGCAGACCGGGACCCAGGGCGGAGACCCAGTACTTC CASRPGPRAETQYF
NA NA TRBJ2-1 TRBV7-9 TGTGCCAGCAGCTTAGTGTATGAGCAGTTCTTC CASSLVYEQFF
NA NA TRBJ2-3 TRBV10-1 TGCGCCAGCTACCCCTTGGACGGGGGTCCAGGAGATACGCAGTATTTT CASYPLDGGPGDTQYF
NA NA TRBJ1-3 TRBV28 TGTGCCAGCAGTTTATGGGAGAGCTCTGGAAACACCATATATTTT CASSLWESSGNTIYF
NA once TRBJ2-6 TRBV25-1 TGTGCCAGCAGTGTCGGGGGGGCCAACGTCCTGACTTTC CASSVGGANVLTF
TRBD1 once TRBJ2-7 TRBV10-3 TGTGCCATCAGTGAGTTGCCAGGGGGCAGCTTCTCCTACGAGCAGTACTTC CAISELPGGSFSYEQYF
NA NA TRBJ2-3 TRBV5-1 TGCGCCAGCCCCTTACACCTCACAGATACGCAGTATTTT CASPLHLTDTQYF
NA NA TRBJ2-1 TRBV10-2 TGCGCCAGCAGTTCCGACAATGAGCAGTTCTTC CASSSDNEQFF
NA NA TRBJ1-3 TRBV7-2 TGTGCCAGCAGCTTAACAGGCGTCAAAACCTCTGGAAACACCATATATTTT CASSLTGVKTSGNTIYF
NA NA TRBJ2-1 TRBV12-3/TRBV12-4 TGTGCCAGCAGTTTGGTCCGACAGAATGAGCAGTTCTTC CASSLVRQNEQFF
NA NA TRBJ2-7 TRBV7-3 TGTGCCAGCAGCTTAGGCAGGTTAGGAGAGCAGTACTTC CASSLGRLGEQYF
TRBD1 NA TRBJ1-2 TRBV18 TGTGCCAGCTCACCAACAGGGGGCTCGGGTGGCTACACCTTC CASSPTGGSGGYTF
NA NA TRBJ2-1 TRBV18 TGTGCCAGCTCACCGGAGAGTGAGCAGTTCTTC CASSPESEQFF
NA NA TRBJ2-7 TRBV20-1 TGCAGTGCTAGTTCGGCGGGTTCGGTCCACGAGCAGTACTTC CSASSAGSVHEQYF
NA once TRBJ1-2 TRBV5-6 TGTGCCAGCAGCTTGGCTAGGCAGGGTAACTATGGCTACACCTTC CASSLARQGNYGYTF
NA few TRBJ2-7 TRBV5-1 TGCGCCAGCAGCTTGGGGGGAAACTACGCCTACGAGCAGTACTTC CASSLGGNYAYEQYF
NA NA TRBJ2-1 TRBV7-9 TGTGCCAGCAGCTTCGAGAGGGCCTACAATGAGCAGTTCTTC CASSFERAYNEQFF
NA NA TRBJ2-7 TRBV7-2 TGTGCCAGCAGCTTAGCCGTGAGTGAGCAGTACTTC CASSLAVSEQYF
NA NA TRBJ2-7 TRBV11-2 TGTGCCAGCAGCTCGGGCTACGAGCAGTACTTC CASSSGYEQYF
TRBD1 NA TRBJ1-1 TRBV7-9 TGTGCCAGCAGCCCCGGGACAGGAGACAATTTGAACACTGAAGCTTTCTTT CASSPGTGDNLNTEAFF
TRBD1 NA TRBJ2-7 TRBV9 TGTGCCAGCAGCGTAGGGACAGGGGGCTCCTACGAGCAGTACTTC CASSVGTGGSYEQYF
NA NA TRBJ1-3 TRBV28 TGTGCCAGCAGTCCCCCAGGGTACCCTGGAAACACCATATATTTT CASSPPGYPGNTIYF
NA NA TRBJ1-1 TRBV4-1 TGCGCCAGCAGCCAAGATTGGAGAGGTGAAGCTTTCTTT CASSQDWRGEAFF
TRBD2 NA TRBJ2-1 TRBV11-2 TGTGCCAGCAGCTTGCTAGCGGGGAAGAATGAGCAGTTCTTC CASSLLAGKNEQFF
TRBD1 NA TRBJ1-1 TRBV7-2 TGTGCCAGCAGCACAACAGGGGGCTGGACTGAAGCTTTCTTT CASSTTGGWTEAFF
NA NA TRBJ2-4 TRBV10-1 TGCGCTCCCAAACGTCCCGTCGCTGCCAAAAACATTCAGTACTTC CAPKRPVAAKNIQYF
TRBD1 NA TRBJ1-3 TRBV13 TGTGCCAGTTCTCCGGGACAGGGGTTTGGAAACACCATATATTTT CASSPGQGFGNTIYF